These 5 T cell receptor beta chains came from one sample sequenced in a study of metastatic and nonmetastatic thyroid tumors. Prior to thyroid surgery, none of the patients had received any treatment. TCRdb re-clonotyped the PCR reads through MiXCR. The table records 25,000 to 35,000 clones, 25% to 30% of them present only once. The sequenced sample was blood. The receptor source for this set is a female donor with papillary thyroid cancer or a benign thyroid nodule (not recorded which). Some clones in this sample may be carry-over from other donors' samples.

This clone has ten or more counts. This chain links TRBV11-3 with TRBJ2-7; D tentatively fits TRBD1 or TRBD2 (8 bases each). The V end lost 1 base, the J end lost 7 bases, and 20 bases lay between the germline ends. The CDR3 totals 16 residues. Germline V gives CDR1 SGHNT, CDR2 YENEEA. The CDR3 nucleotides are TGTGCCAGCAGCTTAGCCGGGGGGGGACAGGTGGAGGAGCAGTACTTC. Amino acid sequence: CASSLAGGGQVEEQYF.

Only a few counts were recorded for this clone. This chain uses TRBV6-1 with TRBJ2-7; D gene ambiguous. CDR1 is MNHNS, CDR2 SASEGT, per germline. The length of the CDR3 is 12 residues. The V end was cut by 6 bases, the J end by 5 bases, with 11 bases between. CDR3 amino acids: CASSKPPDEQYF. CDR3 bases: TGTGCCAGCAGCAAGCCCCCCGACGAGCAGTACTTC.

Notes on this clone: The identical CDR3 is also encoded by other nucleotide sequences in the sample. The CDR3 spells CASSLGGYGYTF. DNA for the CDR3: TGTGCCAGCAGCTTAGGAGGCTATGGCTACACCTTC. The rearrangement joins TRBV7-8 to TRBJ1-2; D ambiguous. Trimming cost V 1 base and J 4 bases, with 4 bases left between them. Germline CDR1 reads SGHVS; CDR2 reads FQNEAQ. This CDR3 region has 12 residues.

The V and J genes are TRBV4-2 and TRBJ2-7; 8 nucleotides line up with TRBD2. CDR1 LGHNA and CDR2 YNFKEQ come from the germline V gene. The CDR3 totals 16 residues. The V segment lost 4 bases and the J segment 1 base; nucleotides outside the gene matches: 9. The CDR3 reads CASSPAGGGRSYEQYF. As DNA, the CDR3 is TGTGCCAGCAGCCCCGCCGGGGGCGGGAGGTCCTACGAGCAGTACTTC.

V usage is TRBV15 and J usage is TRBJ1-5; D is uncertain. V was pared by 1 base and J by 0 bases, with 7 bases between. CDR1 is LNHNV, CDR2 YYDKDF, per germline (reference sequence). This CDR3 spans 15 amino acids. The CDR3 coding sequence is TGTGCCACCAGCAGAGGGAAGAATAGCAATCAGCCCCAGCATTTT. Residues: CATSRGKNSNQPQHF.